This T cell receptor beta chain was found in a study of blood T cell repertoires in COVID-19. The wider study: COVID-19 samples collected from the United States, Italy and Spain covered acute and convalescent phases. PBMCs, B-cell-depleted T cells, or T cells provided the cDNA or gDNA that made up the material.

Original handling: Reference gene primers were amplified, and this amplification served to estimate nucleated cell counts. Assay: immunoSEQ multiplex PCR; the TCRdb copy retains only in-frame clones and omits some. V, J and clone size were drawn from that table, and D and trimming were deduced from the DNA. The sample has more than 45,000 clones, approximately 90% seen once; the top ten hold roughly 21%. Seattle researchers signed up patients amid active infection and tracked them longitudinally. The CDR3 extends over 16 amino acids. The germline gives CDR1 SGHRS, CDR2 YFSETQ. V lost 3 bases to trimming and J lost 1 base; unmatched junction nucleotides: 8.

Sequencing was carried out using peripheral blood. The gene calls are TRBV5-1 and TRBJ1-1, with 8 bases identical to TRBD1. This TCR was sampled from a woman over 75 with COVID-19, enrolled during active disease. CDR3 sequence reads: CASSWTGSNPNTEAFF. CDR3 in DNA: TGCGCCAGCAGCTGGACAGGGTCCAACCCGAACACTGAAGCTTTCTTT. The full variable domain, in which reference TRBV5-1 and TRBJ1-1 provide the parts outside the CDR3, is KAGVTQTPRYLIKTRGQQVTLSCSPISGHRSVSWYQQTPGQGLQFLFEYFSETQRNKGNFPGRFSGRQFSNSRSEMNVSTLELGDSALYLCASSWTGSNPNTEAFFGQGTRLTVV.